This T cell receptor (beta chain) derives from a study of cytomegalovirus exposure and HLA in healthy donors. The CDR3 totals 12 residues. In germline, CDR1 is MNHEY, CDR2 SVGAGI. Trimming stripped 0 bases from V and 5 bases from J, with 5 bases between. This clone was observed once. Researchers ran the PCR with 60 Vbeta and 13 Jbeta primers. Measured with immunoSEQ multiplex PCR; TCRdb has only the in-frame clones, and not every one. The sample holds some 160,000 clones, about 72% seen once. The sequenced sample was PBMCs. This TCR derives from a man aged 35 to 55 in good health and CMV-seronegative. This chain joins TRBV6-5 and TRBJ2-7; possibly TRBD2 for D (5 bases). Here the CDR3 DNA reads TGTGCCAGCAGTTACTCGAGGGACGAGCAGTACTTC. The encoded protein is CASSYSRDEQYF.